The rows below give T cell receptor beta chains drawn from one sample of a study of blood T cell repertoires in COVID-19. Method: immunoSEQ multiplex PCR; TCRdb's copy keeps in-frame clones and lacks some. In the table there are over 100,000 clones, 90% to 95% of which are singletons. Input material: peripheral blood. These receptors all stem from a human donor in a cohort sampled during active COVID-19. The CDR3 runs from the conserved cysteine through the conserved F or W. The D gene is left open where the match is weak. Expanded clones are given a class, and other clones once, few, many or no size at all.

>TRBV11-2|TRBD1|once|TRBJ1-2
CASSAGQANYGYTF
TGTGCCAGCAGCGCAGGACAGGCAAACTATGGCTACACCTTC
>TRBV30|.|.|TRBJ1-3
CARGRGKTLGNTIYF
TGTGCCCGCGGTAGGGGGAAGACTCTGGGAAACACCATATATTTT
>TRBV19|.|.|TRBJ1-1
CASSDSAVNTEAFF
TGTGCCAGTAGTGACAGCGCGGTGAACACTGAAGCTTTCTTT
>TRBV28|.|.|TRBJ2-5
CASRPGNTYQETQYF
TGTGCCAGCAGGCCCGGGAACACGTACCAAGAGACCCAGTACTTC
>TRBV5-6|.|.|TRBJ2-2
CASSTDTGGELFF
TGTGCCAGCAGCACTGATACAGGCGGGGAGCTGTTTTTT
>TRBV11-1|.|.|TRBJ2-6
CASSLTASGANVLTF
TGTGCCAGCAGCTTAACTGCCTCTGGGGCCAACGTCCTGACTTTC
>TRBV19|.|.|TRBJ2-1
CASSNGGNNEQFF
TGTGCCAGTAGCAACGGAGGAAACAATGAGCAGTTCTTC
>TRBV19|TRBD1|.|TRBJ2-3
CASRLTGGAITDTQYF
TGTGCCAGTAGACTAACAGGGGGCGCGATCACAGATACGCAGTATTTT
>TRBV6-2/TRBV6-3|.|.|TRBJ2-1
CASSYSLLQKYSYNEQFF
TGTGCCAGCAGTTACTCGCTTCTGCAGAAATACTCCTACAATGAGCAGTTCTTC
>TRBV5-1|.|.|TRBJ2-7
CASSQDLAYEQYF
TGCGCCAGCAGCCAGGACTTGGCCTACGAGCAGTACTTC
>TRBV29-1|.|.|TRBJ1-2
CSVEARGGGYTF
TGCAGCGTTGAAGCCAGGGGTGGCGGCTACACCTTC
>TRBV5-6|.|.|TRBJ1-5
CASSLGEEPQHF
TGTGCCAGCAGCTTGGGCGAGGAGCCCCAGCATTTT
>TRBV11-3|TRBD1|.|TRBJ2-6
CASSIGTGGAGANVLTF
TGTGCCAGCAGCATCGGGACAGGGGGGGCTGGGGCCAACGTCCTGACTTTC
>TRBV6-2/TRBV6-3|.|.|TRBJ2-2
CASSFSPGELFF
TGTGCCAGCAGTTTTAGCCCCGGGGAGCTGTTTTTT
>TRBV3-1/TRBV3-2|.|.|TRBJ1-4
CASSQGGPLGRKLFF
TGTGCCAGCAGCCAAGGAGGACCCCTGGGGAGGAAACTGTTTTTT
>TRBV5-1|TRBD2|.|TRBJ2-2
CASSHVTSGRAPGELFF
TGCGCCAGCAGCCATGTCACTAGCGGGAGGGCCCCCGGGGAGCTGTTTTTT
>TRBV4-2|.|.|TRBJ2-2
CASSHRGAGELFF
TGTGCCAGCAGCCACCGAGGCGCCGGGGAGCTGTTTTTT